This T cell receptor (beta chain) was recovered during a study of blood T cell repertoires in COVID-19. Study-level information: Acute and convalescent COVID-19 specimens originated in the United States, Italy and Spain. The cDNA or gDNA used as material had been derived from T cells, B-cell-depleted T cells, or PBMCs.

In the study's own analysis: Reference gene primer amplification gave nucleated cell count estimates. The assay was immunoSEQ multiplex PCR, and TCRdb's table has in-frame clones only and misses some. Clone size and the V and J calls come from that table; the DNA yielded D and trimming. The sample lists 160,000 or so clones, approximately 86% seen once, with 1.6% in the top ten. Material: peripheral blood. The receptor was derived from a woman in her forties or fifties with acute or convalescent COVID-19.

The DNA for the CDR3 is TGTGCCAGCAGGGGGGACAGACCTTTCTCTGGGGCCAACGTCCTGACTTTC. It codes for CASRGDRPFSGANVLTF. The chain carries TRBV25-1 and TRBJ2-6; the match to TRBD1 covers 7 bases. This CDR3 has 17 amino acids. Germline trimming cut 6 bases from V and 0 bases from J; bases unmatched to any gene: 8. Per the germline V gene, CDR1 is MGHDK and CDR2 is SYGVNS.